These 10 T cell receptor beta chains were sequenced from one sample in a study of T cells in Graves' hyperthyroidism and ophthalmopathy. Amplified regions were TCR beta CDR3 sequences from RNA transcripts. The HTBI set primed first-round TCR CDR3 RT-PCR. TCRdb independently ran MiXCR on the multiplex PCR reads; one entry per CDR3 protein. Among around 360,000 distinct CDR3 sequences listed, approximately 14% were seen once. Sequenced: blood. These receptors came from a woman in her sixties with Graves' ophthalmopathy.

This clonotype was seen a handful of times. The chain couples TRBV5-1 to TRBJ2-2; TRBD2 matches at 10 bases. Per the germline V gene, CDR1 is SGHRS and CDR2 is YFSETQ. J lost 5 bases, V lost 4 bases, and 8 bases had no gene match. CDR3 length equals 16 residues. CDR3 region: CASSPSLAGVTGELFF. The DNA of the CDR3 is TGCGCCAGCAGCCCTTCTCTAGCGGGAGTAACCGGGGAGCTGTTTTTT.

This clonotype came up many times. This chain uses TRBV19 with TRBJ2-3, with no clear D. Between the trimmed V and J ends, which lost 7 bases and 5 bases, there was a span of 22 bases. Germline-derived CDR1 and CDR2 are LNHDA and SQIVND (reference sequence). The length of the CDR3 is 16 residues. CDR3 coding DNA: TGTGCCAGTAAGGAATCGGGCGCACCGGTAGGAGATACGCAGTATTTT. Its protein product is CASKESGAPVGDTQYF. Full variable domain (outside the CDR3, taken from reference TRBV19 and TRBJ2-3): DGGITQSPKYLFRKEGQNVTLSCEQNLNHDAMYWYRQDPGQGLRLIYYSQIVNDFQKGDIAEGYSVSREKKESFPLTVTSAQKNPTAFYLCASKESGAPVGDTQYFGPGTRLTVL.

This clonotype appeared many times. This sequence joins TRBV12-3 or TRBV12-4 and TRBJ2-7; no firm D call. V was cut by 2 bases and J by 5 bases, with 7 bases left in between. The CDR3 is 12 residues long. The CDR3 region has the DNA TGTGCCAGCAGTTTAAATCGTCACGAGCAGTACTTC. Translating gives CASSLNRHEQYF.

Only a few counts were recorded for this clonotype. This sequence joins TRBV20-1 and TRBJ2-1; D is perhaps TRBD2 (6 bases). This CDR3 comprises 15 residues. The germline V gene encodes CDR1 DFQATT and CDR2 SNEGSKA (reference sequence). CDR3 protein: CSFADSGSSYNEQFF. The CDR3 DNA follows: TGCAGCTTTGCTGATAGCGGCAGCTCCTACAATGAGCAGTTCTTC.

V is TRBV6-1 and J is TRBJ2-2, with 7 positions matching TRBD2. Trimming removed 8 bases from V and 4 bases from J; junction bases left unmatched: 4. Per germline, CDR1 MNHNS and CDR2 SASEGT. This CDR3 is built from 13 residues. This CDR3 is CASRRGSTGELFF. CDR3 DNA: TGTGCCAGCCGACGCGGGAGCACCGGGGAGCTGTTTTTT.

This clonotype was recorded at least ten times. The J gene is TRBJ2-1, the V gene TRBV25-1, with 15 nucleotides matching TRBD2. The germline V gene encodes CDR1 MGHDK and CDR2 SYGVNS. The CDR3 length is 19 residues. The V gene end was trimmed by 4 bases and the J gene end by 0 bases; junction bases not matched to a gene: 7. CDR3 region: CASSGPGLAGGSSYNEQFF. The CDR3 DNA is TGTGCCAGCAGTGGGCCGGGACTAGCGGGAGGCAGCTCCTACAATGAGCAGTTCTTC.

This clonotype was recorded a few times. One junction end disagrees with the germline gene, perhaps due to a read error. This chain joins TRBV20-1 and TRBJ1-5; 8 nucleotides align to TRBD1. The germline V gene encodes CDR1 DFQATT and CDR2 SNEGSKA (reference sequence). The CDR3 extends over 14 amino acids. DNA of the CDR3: TGCAGTGCTGAATCCAACAGGGGGTATAAGCCCCGGCATTTT. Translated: CSAESNRGYKPRHF.

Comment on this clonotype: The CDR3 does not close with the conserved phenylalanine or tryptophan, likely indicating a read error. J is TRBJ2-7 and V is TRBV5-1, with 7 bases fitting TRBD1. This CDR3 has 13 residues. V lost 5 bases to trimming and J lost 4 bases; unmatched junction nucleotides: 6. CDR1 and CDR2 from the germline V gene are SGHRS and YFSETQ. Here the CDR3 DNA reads TGCGCCAGCAGATCCGGGACAGAATACGAGCAGTACCTC. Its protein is CASRSGTEYEQYL.

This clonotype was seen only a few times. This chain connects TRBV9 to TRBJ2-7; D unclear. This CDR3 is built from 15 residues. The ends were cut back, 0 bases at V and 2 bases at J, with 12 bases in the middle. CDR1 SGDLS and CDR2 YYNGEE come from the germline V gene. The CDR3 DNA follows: TGTGCCAGCAGCGTAGAGTGGCAGATTACCTACGAGCAGTACTTC. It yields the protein CASSVEWQITYEQYF.

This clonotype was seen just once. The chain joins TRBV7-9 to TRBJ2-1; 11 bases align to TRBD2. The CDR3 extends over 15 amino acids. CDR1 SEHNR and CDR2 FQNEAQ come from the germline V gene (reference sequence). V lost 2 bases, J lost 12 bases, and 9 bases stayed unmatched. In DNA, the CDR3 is TGTGCCAGCAGCTTACTAGCGGGAGGACAAGGTGGGCAGTTCTTC. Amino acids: CASSLLAGGQGGQFF.